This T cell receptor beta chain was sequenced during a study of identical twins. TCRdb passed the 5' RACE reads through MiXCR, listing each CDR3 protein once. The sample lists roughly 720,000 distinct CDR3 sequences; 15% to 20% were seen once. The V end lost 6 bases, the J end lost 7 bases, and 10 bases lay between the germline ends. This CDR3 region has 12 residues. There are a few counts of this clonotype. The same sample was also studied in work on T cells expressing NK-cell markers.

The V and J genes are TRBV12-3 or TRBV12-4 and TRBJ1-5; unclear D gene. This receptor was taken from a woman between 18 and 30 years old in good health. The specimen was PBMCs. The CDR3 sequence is CASSRSSQPQHF. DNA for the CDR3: TGTGCCAGCAGCCGCTCCTCCCAGCCCCAGCATTTT.